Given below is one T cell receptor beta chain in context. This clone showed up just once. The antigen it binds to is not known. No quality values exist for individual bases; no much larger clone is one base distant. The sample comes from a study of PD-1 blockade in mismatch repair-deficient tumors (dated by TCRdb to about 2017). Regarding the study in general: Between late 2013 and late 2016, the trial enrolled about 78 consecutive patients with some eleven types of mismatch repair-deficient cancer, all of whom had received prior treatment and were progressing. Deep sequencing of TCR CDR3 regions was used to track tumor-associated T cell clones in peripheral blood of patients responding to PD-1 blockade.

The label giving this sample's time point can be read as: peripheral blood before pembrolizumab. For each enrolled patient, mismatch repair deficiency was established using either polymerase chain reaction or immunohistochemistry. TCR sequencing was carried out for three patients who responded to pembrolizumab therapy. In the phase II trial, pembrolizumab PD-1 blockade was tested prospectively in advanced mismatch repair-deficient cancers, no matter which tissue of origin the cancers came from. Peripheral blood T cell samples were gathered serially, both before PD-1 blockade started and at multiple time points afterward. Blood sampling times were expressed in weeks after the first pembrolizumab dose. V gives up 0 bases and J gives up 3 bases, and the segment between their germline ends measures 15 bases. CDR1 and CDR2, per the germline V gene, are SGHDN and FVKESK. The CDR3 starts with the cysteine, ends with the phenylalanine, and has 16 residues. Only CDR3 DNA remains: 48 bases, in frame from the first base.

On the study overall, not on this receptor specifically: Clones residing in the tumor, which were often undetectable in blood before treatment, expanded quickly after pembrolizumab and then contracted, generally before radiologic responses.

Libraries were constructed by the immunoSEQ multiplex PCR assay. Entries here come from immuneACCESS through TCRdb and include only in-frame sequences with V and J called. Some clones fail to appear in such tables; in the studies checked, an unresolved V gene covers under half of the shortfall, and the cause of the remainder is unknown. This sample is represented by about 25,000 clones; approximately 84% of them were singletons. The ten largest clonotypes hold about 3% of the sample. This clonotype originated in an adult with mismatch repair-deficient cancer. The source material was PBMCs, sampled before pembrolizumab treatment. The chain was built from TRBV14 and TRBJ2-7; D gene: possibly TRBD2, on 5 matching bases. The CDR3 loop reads CASSQDTEGEDYEQYF. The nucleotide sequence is TGTGCCAGCAGCCAAGATACCGAGGGAGAGGACTACGAGCAGTACTTC.